Following are 3 T cell receptor beta chains from one sample sequenced in a study of T cells expressing NK-cell markers. TCRdb re-analyzed the 5' RACE reads; it lists each CDR3 protein once, without DNA. This listing includes approximately 460,000 distinct CDR3 sequences. The specimen sequenced was blood T cells: a sorted CD56 or NKG2C T cell subset, CD4+ or CD8+ T cells, or bulk PBMC T cells (not recorded which). The source is a woman aged 18 to 75 in good health.

V usage is TRBV6-2 or TRBV6-3 and J usage is TRBJ2-1. CDR3 length: 13 amino acids. The germline V gene has CDR1 MNHEY and CDR2 SVGEGT. The CDR3 here is CATRRASYNEQFF.

The rearrangement links TRBV11-2 to TRBJ2-2; lacking DNA, the TRBD2 call made by TCRdb goes unchecked. This CDR3 has 16 amino acids. Germline CDR1 is SGHAT and CDR2 is FQNNGV. CDR3 amino acids: CASSPRGTSYTGELFF.

The V gene is TRBV12-3 or TRBV12-4, the J gene TRBJ1-3. CDR3 length: 16 residues. The CDR3 is CASSFQQGSSGNTIYF.